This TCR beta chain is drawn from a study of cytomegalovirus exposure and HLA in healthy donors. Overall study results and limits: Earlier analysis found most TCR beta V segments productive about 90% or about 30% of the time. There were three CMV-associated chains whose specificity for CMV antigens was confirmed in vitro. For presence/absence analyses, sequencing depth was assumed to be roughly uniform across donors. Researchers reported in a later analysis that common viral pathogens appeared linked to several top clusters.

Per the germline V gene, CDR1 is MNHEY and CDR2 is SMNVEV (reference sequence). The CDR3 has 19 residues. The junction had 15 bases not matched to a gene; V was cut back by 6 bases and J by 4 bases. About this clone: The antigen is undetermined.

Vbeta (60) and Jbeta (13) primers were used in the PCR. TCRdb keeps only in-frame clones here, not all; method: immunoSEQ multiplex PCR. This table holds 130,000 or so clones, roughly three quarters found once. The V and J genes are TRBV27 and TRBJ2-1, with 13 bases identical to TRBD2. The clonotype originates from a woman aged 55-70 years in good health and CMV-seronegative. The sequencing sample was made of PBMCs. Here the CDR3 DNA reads TGTGCCAGCAGCATCCGGACCGGGACTAGCGGGAATAAATACAATGAGCAGTTCTTC. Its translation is CASSIRTGTSGNKYNEQFF.